A selection of T cell receptor beta chains follows, all from one sample in a study of T-cell reconstitution after alpha-beta-depleted transplantation in children. TCRdb analysed the PCR reads with MiXCR anew, one entry per CDR3 protein. The repertoire holds hundreds of thousands of distinct CDR3 sequences, with 10% to 15% as singletons. The sample in question was PBMCs, mostly from graft donor cells, obtained 360 days after TCRalphabeta/CD19-depleted stem cell transplant. These receptors were collected from a male patient aged 5 to 17 who had a stem cell transplant for acute myeloid leukemia, so the T cells may come from the graft donor. CDR3s include the opening cysteine and the closing phenylalanine or tryptophan. A D gene is named only where the DNA matches it firmly. Clone size appears in some rows only: once, few, many, or a class for an expanded clone.

clone_size	v_call	j_call	d_call	cdr3_aa	cdr3_nt
NA	TRBV15	TRBJ2-7	NA	CATSRLFGGSHSYEQYF	TGTGCCACCAGCAGATTATTTGGGGGGTCGCACTCCTACGAGCAGTACTTC
few	TRBV6-2/TRBV6-3	TRBJ2-4	NA	CASSYWGPEREPRQAKNIQYF	TGTGCCAGCAGTTACTGGGGGCCTGAAAGGGAACCGCGTCAGGCCAAAAACATTCAGTACTTC
many	TRBV28	TRBJ2-2	TRBD2	CASSPGTSGGLTGVRELFF	TGTGCCAGCAGCCCGGGAACTAGCGGGGGCCTTACTGGGGTGCGGGAGCTGTTTTTT
NA	TRBV24-1	TRBJ2-2	NA	CATSDFGIANTGELFF	TGTGCCACCAGTGATTTCGGGATCGCGAACACCGGGGAGCTGTTTTTT
many	TRBV5-1	TRBJ1-1	NA	CASSLEGLNTEAFF	TGCGCCAGCAGCTTGGAGGGACTGAACACTGAAGCTTTCTTT
few	TRBV24-1	TRBJ2-1	NA	CATSVDYNEQFF	TGTGCCACCAGTGTCGACTACAATGAGCAGTTCTTC
many	TRBV5-1	TRBJ1-1	TRBD1	CASSLAQGASEAFF	TGCGCCAGCAGCTTGGCGCAGGGGGCGTCTGAAGCTTTCTTT
NA	TRBV2	TRBJ1-1	NA	CASSEARPQLTEAFF	TGTGCCAGCAGTGAAGCGCGGCCGCAATTAACTGAAGCTTTCTTT
few	TRBV4-2	TRBJ1-4	NA	CASSQLTGTEGKLFF	TGTGCCAGCAGCCAACTTACAGGGACCGAGGGAAAACTGTTTTTT
few	TRBV28	TRBJ2-1	TRBD2	CASSFSGAGVNEQFF	TGTGCCAGCAGTTTTTCCGGAGCGGGAGTGAATGAGCAGTTCTTC
NA	TRBV27	TRBJ2-1	NA	CASSPGGRIRDEQFF	TGTGCCAGCAGCCCTGGGGGACGTATAAGGGATGAGCAGTTCTTC
NA	TRBV7-2	TRBJ1-2	NA	CASSPDGVNYGYTF	TGTGCCAGCAGCCCGGACGGAGTTAACTATGGCTACACCTTC
NA	TRBV12-3/TRBV12-4	TRBJ2-1	TRBD1	CASNLWDRGIINEQFF	TGTGCCAGCAACCTATGGGACAGGGGGATCATCAATGAGCAGTTCTTC
many	TRBV27	TRBJ2-7	TRBD1	CASSTGTGGYEQYF	TGTGCCAGCTCTACCGGGACAGGGGGGTACGAGCAGTACTTC
NA	TRBV28	TRBJ2-6	NA	CASSLTVPGANVLTF	TGTGCCAGCAGTTTAACAGTGCCCGGGGCCAACGTCCTGACTTTC
NA	TRBV19	TRBJ1-1	NA	CASSIRQPNTEAFF	TGTGCCAGTAGTATTAGACAACCGAACACTGAAGCTTTCTTT
many	TRBV12-3/TRBV12-4	TRBJ2-2	TRBD2	CASSFPGLGWGTGELFF	TGTGCCAGCAGTTTCCCGGGACTAGGATGGGGAACCGGGGAGCTGTTTTTT
NA	TRBV7-8	TRBJ1-4	NA	CASSGWGSNEKLFF	TGTGCCAGCAGCGGGTGGGGTTCTAATGAAAAACTGTTTTTT
few	TRBV7-9	TRBJ2-7	TRBD2	CASSLALLAGPGYEQYF	TGTGCCAGCAGCTTAGCGTTGTTAGCGGGGCCAGGCTACGAGCAGTACTTC